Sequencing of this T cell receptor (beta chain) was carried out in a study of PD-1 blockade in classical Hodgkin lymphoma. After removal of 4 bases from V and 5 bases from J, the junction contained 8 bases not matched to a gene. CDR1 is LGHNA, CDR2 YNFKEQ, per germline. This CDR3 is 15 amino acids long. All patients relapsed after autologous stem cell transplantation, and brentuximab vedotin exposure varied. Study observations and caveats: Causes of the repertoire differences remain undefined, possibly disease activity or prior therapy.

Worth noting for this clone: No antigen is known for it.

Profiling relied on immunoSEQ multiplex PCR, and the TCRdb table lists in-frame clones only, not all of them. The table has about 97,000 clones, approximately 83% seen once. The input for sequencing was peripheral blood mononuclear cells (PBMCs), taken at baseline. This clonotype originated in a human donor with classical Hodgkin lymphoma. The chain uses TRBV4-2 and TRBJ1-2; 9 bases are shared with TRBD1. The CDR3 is CASSLPGQGFYGYTF. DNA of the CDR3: TGTGCCAGCAGCCTCCCGGGACAGGGTTTTTATGGCTACACCTTC.